This paragraph reports one T cell receptor beta chain. Sequencing was performed with immunoSEQ multiplex PCR; in TCRdb, only in-frame clones are kept and a portion is missing. The sample shows around 190,000 clones, nearly 90% of them seen only once. V was clipped by 6 bases and J by 2 bases; unmatched bases: 4. Germline CDR1 and CDR2: MNHEY and SVGEGT. The CDR3 runs 15 residues. This sample is part of a study of control samples from healthy donors and cancer patients. Source material: blood. The sequence derives from a woman aged 50 to 65 in good health. The J gene is TRBJ1-6, the V gene TRBV6-2 or TRBV6-3; 7 bases line up with TRBD1. CDR3 in DNA: TGTGCCAGCAGCGACAGGGAACCCTATAATTCACCCCTCCACTTT. Translated: CASSDREPYNSPLHF.